The 27 T cell receptor beta chains below were found in one sample sequenced in a study of blood T cell repertoires in COVID-19. Sequencing used immunoSEQ multiplex PCR; TCRdb keeps in-frame clones, though not all of them. The sample yields 330,000 or so clones, around 87% seen once. The source material was PBMCs or T cells enriched from blood (not recorded which). Receptors were obtained from a man in his forties or fifties in a cohort exposed to, infected with or recovered from COVID-19 (not recorded which).

This chain links TRBV19 with TRBJ1-5; TRBD1 might be the D (6 bases). Germline V gives CDR1 LNHDA, CDR2 SQIVND (reference sequence). This CDR3 contains 15 residues. The germline V and J ends were trimmed by 5 bases and 0 bases, with 11 bases remaining between them. CDR3 in DNA: TGTGCCAGTAGTCCCAGGGACACTAGCAATCAGCCCCAGCATTTT. It encodes CASSPRDTSNQPQHF.

V usage is TRBV5-6 and J usage is TRBJ2-7; 9 bases align to TRBD2. V dropped 0 bases and J dropped 2; count of bases not matched to a gene: 3. From germline, CDR1 is SGHDT and CDR2 YYEEEE. The CDR3 loop spans 15 amino acids. The CDR3 sequence is CASSLGLAAAYEQYF. The CDR3 nucleotides are TGTGCCAGCAGCTTGGGACTAGCGGCGGCCTACGAGCAGTACTTC.

The chain carries TRBV5-1 and TRBJ2-5; TRBD1 aligns across 7 bases. The germline V gene encodes CDR1 SGHRS and CDR2 YFSETQ. V lost 4 bases to trimming and J lost 2 bases; unmatched junction nucleotides: 5. This CDR3 has 14 residues. CDR3 region: CASSGWTGQETQYF. CDR3 sequence (DNA): TGCGCCAGCAGCGGTTGGACAGGACAAGAGACCCAGTACTTC.

This clone came up a few times. V and J are TRBV6-1 and TRBJ1-5, with 7 positions matching TRBD1. Trimming took 1 base from V and 5 from J; bases not matched to a gene: 8. The CDR3 is made up of 16 amino acids. The germline CDR1 and CDR2 sequences are MNHNS and SASEGT. The CDR3 region is CASSEGAGGWYQPQHF. The CDR3 DNA is TGTGCCAGCAGTGAAGGAGCAGGGGGATGGTATCAGCCCCAGCATTTT.

This rearrangement joins TRBV2 to TRBJ1-4, with TRBD1 matching over 10 bases. Trimming at V came to 5 bases and at J to 5 bases, leaving 11 bases not matched to a gene. CDR1 and CDR2 (germline): SNHLY, FYNNEI. The CDR3 totals 17 residues. Here the CDR3 reads CASSPSHGTGVNEKLFF. In nucleotides, the CDR3 is TGTGCCAGCAGTCCGAGTCACGGGACAGGGGTAAATGAAAAACTGTTTTTT.

The CDR3 DNA reads TGTGCCAGCAGCCAAGATCCAGCGGTACGAGGGGAGACCCAGTACTTC. As protein: CASSQDPAVRGETQYF. The genes are TRBV4-2 and TRBJ2-5; possible D gene TRBD2, 5 bases. CDR1 and CDR2 from the germline V gene are LGHNA and YNFKEQ. The CDR3 contains 16 residues. V gave up 0 bases and J gave up 5 bases, with 16 bases separating them.

The rearrangement uses TRBV29-1 and TRBJ2-7; 9 positions match TRBD1. The CDR3 consists of 14 residues. After removal of 7 bases from V and 6 bases from J, the junction contained 13 bases not matched to a gene. Germline V gene data show CDR1 as SQVTM and CDR2 as ANQGSEA. The CDR3 is CSADPGQGGSEQYF. The CDR3 DNA follows: TGCAGCGCCGACCCGGGACAGGGAGGATCCGAGCAGTACTTC.

The rearrangement links TRBV6-5 to TRBJ2-5, with 8 positions matching TRBD2. The CDR3 has 14 residues. CDR1 is MNHEY and CDR2 is SVGAGI in the germline V gene. V shed 4 bases and J 4 bases; nucleotides not matched to a gene: 5. The CDR3 sequence is CASSSPGLGETQYF. CDR3 coding DNA: TGTGCCAGCAGTTCACCGGGACTAGGAGAGACCCAGTACTTC.

The chain employs TRBV5-1 and TRBJ2-1; the D is unclear. The CDR3 sequence is 14 residues long. Trimming took off 0 bases at V and 7 bases at J, with 11 bases between the two ends. The V gene's germline CDR1 is SGHRS and CDR2 YFSETQ. The CDR3 here is CASSLAGSSNEQFF. The CDR3 DNA sequence: TGCGCCAGCAGCTTGGCGGGTAGCAGTAATGAGCAGTTCTTC.

The J gene is TRBJ2-1, the V gene TRBV10-3; TRBD2 agrees at 9 bases. Germline V CDR1 and CDR2: ENHRY, SYGVKD. The CDR3 length is 14 residues. Unmatched junction bases numbered 8, after V lost 6 bases and J lost 8 bases. The CDR3 sequence: CAISHSGSTDEQFF. CDR3 nucleotides: TGTGCCATCAGCCATAGCGGGAGTACGGATGAGCAGTTCTTC.

The chain recombines TRBV7-6 with TRBJ1-1, with 9 bases matching TRBD1. The CDR3 runs 16 residues. J was trimmed by 1 base and V by 3 bases; bases with no gene match: 6. Germline V gives CDR1 SGHVS, CDR2 FNYEAQ. The CDR3 is CASSLGQGPPNTEAFF. The CDR3 nucleotides read TGTGCCAGCAGCTTGGGACAGGGCCCCCCGAACACTGAAGCTTTCTTT. Supplemented by reference TRBV7-6 and TRBJ1-1, the full variable domain reads GAGVSQSPRYKVTKRGQDVALRCDPISGHVSLYWYRQALGQGPEFLTYFNYEAQQDKSGLPNDRFSAERPEGSISTLTIQRTEQRDSAMYRCASSLGQGPPNTEAFFGQGTRLTVV.

The chain uses TRBV29-1 and TRBJ2-1; TRBD2 matches at 8 bases. The CDR3 has 16 amino acids. V shed 3 bases and J 5 bases; nucleotides not matched to a gene: 12. Germline values: CDR1 SQVTM, CDR2 ANQGSEA. As DNA, the CDR3 is TGCAGCGTTGATGATCAGGGGCTAGCGGGCAACAATGAGCAGTTCTTC. Its protein is CSVDDQGLAGNNEQFF.

In its sample, this clone was seen many times. The chain couples TRBV7-2 to TRBJ2-2, with a possible D match to TRBD2 (6 bases). CDR3 length: 16 residues. Germline-derived CDR1 and CDR2 are SGHTA and FQGNSA. V lost 0 bases, J lost 2 bases, and 10 bases lay in between. The CDR3 DNA is TGTGCCAGCAGCTTAGCTAGCGGCTATAACACCGGGGAGCTGTTTTTT. Translating it yields CASSLASGYNTGELFF.

This chain joins TRBV18 and TRBJ2-7; 13 bases agree with TRBD2. CDR1 is KGHSH, CDR2 LQKENI, per germline. CDR3 size: 17 residues. With 4 bases clipped from V and 2 bases from J, the junction kept 8 bases outside the gene matches. The CDR3 sequence is CASSLGLAGASAYEQYF. The CDR3 DNA reads TGTGCCAGCTCACTTGGACTAGCGGGAGCCTCAGCCTACGAGCAGTACTTC.

Only one count was recorded for this clone. This chain joins TRBV9 and TRBJ1-4; 9 bases line up with TRBD1. V lost 3 bases, J lost 2 bases, and 11 bases stayed unmatched. Per germline, CDR1 SGDLS and CDR2 YYNGEE. The CDR3 is 18 residues long. CDR3 sequence reads: CASSAQDRGAKTNEKLFF. In DNA form, the CDR3 reads TGTGCCAGCAGCGCTCAGGACAGGGGAGCCAAGACTAATGAAAAACTGTTTTTT.

This chain links TRBV28 with TRBJ1-1; D may be TRBD1 (5 bases). Trimming left V 11 bases short and J 0 bases short, with 7 bases between. Germline V gives CDR1 MDHEN, CDR2 SYDVKM. This CDR3 has 11 residues. CDR3 DNA sequence: TGTGCCTCCAGGGTGAACACTGAAGCTTTCTTT. Amino acid sequence: CASRVNTEAFF.

This clone was observed once. The V and J genes are TRBV28 and TRBJ1-1; possibly TRBD1 for D (6 bases). The CDR3 is 15 amino acids. Germline loops: CDR1 MDHEN, CDR2 SYDVKM. Trimming shortened V by 2 bases and J by 1 base, and 11 bases separated the two germline ends. The CDR3 coding sequence is TGTGCCAGCAGTTTAGGGGGCGCCAGGAACACTGAAGCTTTCTTT. Protein product: CASSLGGARNTEAFF. The entire variable domain, with the rest obtained from reference TRBV28 and TRBJ1-1, is as follows: DVKVTQSSRYLVKRTGEKVFLECVQDMDHENMFWYRQDPGLGLRLIYFSYDVKMKEKGDIPEGYSVSREKKERFSLILESASTNQTSMYLCASSLGGARNTEAFFGQGTRLTVV.

The rearrangement joins TRBV2 to TRBJ2-7; a possible D gene is TRBD2 (6 bases). CDR1 and CDR2 from the germline V gene are SNHLY and FYNNEI. This CDR3 is built from 17 residues. V was clipped by 7 bases and J by 2 bases, with 24 bases between them. CDR3 protein: CASTEIGGGSGAYEQYF. DNA of the CDR3: TGTGCCAGCACTGAGATAGGTGGGGGGAGTGGGGCCTACGAGCAGTACTTC.

This clone was counted only a few times. The chain carries TRBV11-2 and TRBJ1-2; 8 bases are shared with TRBD1. The CDR3 sequence is 13 residues long. The trim removed 5 bases at V and 3 bases at J, leaving 2 bases unmatched. Germline CDR1 reads SGHAT; CDR2 reads FQNNGV. The CDR3 DNA follows: TGTGCCAGCAGCCCGGGACAGGACTATGGCTACACCTTC. Translating gives CASSPGQDYGYTF. Full variable domain (missing parts from reference TRBV11-2 and TRBJ1-2): EAGVAQSPRYKIIEKRQSVAFWCNPISGHATLYWYQQILGQGPKLLIQFQNNGVVDDSQLPKDRFSAERLKGVDSTLKIQPAKLEDSAVYLCASSPGQDYGYTFGSGTRLTVV.

V gene TRBV5-1 combines with J gene TRBJ1-3; D might be TRBD1 (5 bases). This CDR3 spans 17 amino acids. V was trimmed by 2 bases and J by 1 base, leaving 16 bases between them. Germline CDR1 reads SGHRS; CDR2 reads YFSETQ. CDR3 protein: CASSLGHRVPSGNTIYF. The CDR3 nucleotides are TGCGCCAGCAGCTTAGGACACCGGGTCCCTTCTGGAAACACCATATATTTT.

This clone was seen once. This chain links TRBV2 with TRBJ1-1; TRBD1 matches 10 bases. V trimming: 3 bases; J trimming: 7 bases; junction bases outside the gene matches: 8. CDR3 length: 15 amino acids. The germline V gene encodes CDR1 SNHLY and CDR2 FYNNEI. DNA for the CDR3: TGTGCCAGCAGTGAGGACAGGGGGGCTCTCAATGAAGCTTTCTTT. This gives the protein CASSEDRGALNEAFF.

The V and J genes are TRBV27 and TRBJ2-1, with D possibly being TRBD1 (6 bases). CDR3 length: 14 residues. The germline V gene encodes CDR1 MNHEY and CDR2 SMNVEV (reference sequence). V was clipped by 3 bases and J by 5 bases, with 11 bases between them. CDR3 in DNA: TGTGCCAGCAGTTTTAGGGGGACAAACAATGAGCAGTTCTTC. Its protein is CASSFRGTNNEQFF.

This chain uses TRBV25-1 with TRBJ1-2, with 11 positions matching TRBD1. Trimming cost V 5 bases and J 4 bases; bases outside gene matches: 6. The CDR3 spans 15 residues. Germline values: CDR1 MGHDK, CDR2 SYGVNS. CDR3 loop: CASSPGQGGLYGYTF. The CDR3 DNA follows: TGTGCCAGCAGTCCGGGACAGGGGGGCCTCTATGGCTACACCTTC.

The V gene is TRBV18, the J gene TRBJ1-5, with D perhaps TRBD1 (6 bases). With 2 bases removed from V and 4 bases from J, the gap between germline ends came to 12 bases. The CDR3 length is 15 residues. Germline CDR1 is KGHSH and CDR2 is LQKENI. The CDR3 spells CASSPDDRSNQPQHF. The CDR3 nucleotides are TGTGCCAGCTCACCAGACGACAGGAGTAATCAGCCCCAGCATTTT.

This clone was seen just once. This chain joins TRBV5-1 and TRBJ2-7; 8 nucleotides match TRBD1. The CDR3 has 17 amino acids. Germline V gene sequence: CDR1 SGHRS, CDR2 YFSETQ. The trim removed 4 bases at V and 4 bases at J, leaving 16 bases unmatched. CDR3: CASSTDPPGQGRYEQYF. CDR3 DNA: TGCGCCAGCAGCACAGACCCACCCGGACAGGGTCGTTACGAGCAGTACTTC.

This sequence joins TRBV7-3 and TRBJ2-7, with D possibly TRBD1 on 6 matching bases. The CDR3 contains 18 residues. Trimming removed 5 bases at V and 7 bases at J, with 30 bases between. Germline V gene lookup returns CDR1 SGHTA and CDR2 FQGTGA. The CDR3 loop reads CASSLDPPTSTGLGEQYF. The CDR3 DNA sequence: TGTGCCAGCAGCCTAGACCCCCCGACTTCCACAGGGTTGGGTGAGCAGTACTTC.

The chain has TRBV29-1 and TRBJ2-2, with D uncertain. This CDR3 comprises 12 residues. V gave up 4 bases and J gave up 4 bases, with 7 bases separating them. The germline V gene encodes CDR1 SQVTM and CDR2 ANQGSEA. Here the CDR3 DNA reads TGCAGCGTTGTAACAGCCACCGGGGAGCTGTTTTTT. Residues: CSVVTATGELFF.